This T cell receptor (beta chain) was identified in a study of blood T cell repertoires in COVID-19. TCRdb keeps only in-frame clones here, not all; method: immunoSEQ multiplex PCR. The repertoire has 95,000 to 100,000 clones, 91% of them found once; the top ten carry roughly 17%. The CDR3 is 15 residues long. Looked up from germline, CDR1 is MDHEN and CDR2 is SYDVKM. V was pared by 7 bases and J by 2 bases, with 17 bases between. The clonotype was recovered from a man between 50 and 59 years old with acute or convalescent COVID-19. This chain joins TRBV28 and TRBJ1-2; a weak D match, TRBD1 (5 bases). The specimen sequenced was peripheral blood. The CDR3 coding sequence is TGTGCCAGCATCCAGATGGGGGGTATCAACTATGGCTACACCTTC. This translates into CASIQMGGINYGYTF.